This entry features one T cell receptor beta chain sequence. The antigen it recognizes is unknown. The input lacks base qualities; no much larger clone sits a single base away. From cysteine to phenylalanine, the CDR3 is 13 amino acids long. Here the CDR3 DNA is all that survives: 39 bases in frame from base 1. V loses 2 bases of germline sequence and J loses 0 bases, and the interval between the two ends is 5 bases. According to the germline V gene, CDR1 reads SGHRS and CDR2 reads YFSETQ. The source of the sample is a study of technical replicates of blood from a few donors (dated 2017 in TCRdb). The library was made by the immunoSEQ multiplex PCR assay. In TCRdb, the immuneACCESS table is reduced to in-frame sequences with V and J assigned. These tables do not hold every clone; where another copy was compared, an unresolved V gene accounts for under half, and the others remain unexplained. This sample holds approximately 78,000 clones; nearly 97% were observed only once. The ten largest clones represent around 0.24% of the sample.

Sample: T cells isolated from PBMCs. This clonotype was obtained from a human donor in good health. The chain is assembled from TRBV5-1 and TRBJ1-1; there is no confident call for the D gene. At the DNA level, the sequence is TGCGCCAGCAGCTTTTCTATGAACACTGAAGCTTTCTTT. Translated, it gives CASSFSMNTEAFF.